These 22 T cell receptor beta chains came from one sample sequenced in a study of identifying expanded T cells in peripheral blood. Assay: immunoSEQ multiplex PCR; the TCRdb copy retains only in-frame clones and omits some. The sample yields approximately 100,000 clones, around 88% seen once. The sample comprised blood. All receptors derive from a person between 18 and 75 years old in good health.

V is TRBV6-6 and J is TRBJ2-2, with 7 bases fitting TRBD2. In germline, CDR1 is MNHNY, CDR2 SVGAGI (reference sequence). Trimming removed 4 bases from V and 7 bases from J; junction bases left unmatched: 9. This CDR3 contains 15 residues. The CDR3 here is CASSLTSRSVGELFF. The DNA of the CDR3 is TGTGCCAGCAGTTTGACTAGCCGATCCGTCGGGGAGCTGTTTTTT.

This CDR3 is CASSFSGPQETQYF. DNA of the CDR3: TGTGCCAGCAGTTTCTCGGGGCCTCAAGAGACCCAGTACTTC. The chain joins TRBV6-6 to TRBJ2-5; D may match TRBD1 or TRBD2 (5 bases each). Germline CDR1 MNHNY, CDR2 SVGAGI (reference sequence). The V gene lost 4 bases and the J gene lost 2 bases, with 11 bases spanning the gap. The CDR3 is 14 amino acids.

The genes are TRBV6-1 and TRBJ2-7; D may be TRBD1 (6 bases). CDR1 and CDR2 from the germline V gene are MNHNS and SASEGT. This CDR3 spans 13 amino acids. Trimming took 6 bases from V and 4 from J, leaving 13 bases between them. The CDR3 DNA is TGTGCCAGCAGAGGACAGCATATGTACGAGCAGTACTTC. The encoded protein is CASRGQHMYEQYF.

The rearrangement links TRBV19 to TRBJ2-7; 11 nucleotides align to TRBD2. Germline values: CDR1 LNHDA, CDR2 SQIVND (reference sequence). The CDR3 runs to 17 residues. V was pared by 7 bases and J by 7 bases, with 18 bases of the junction left unmatched. Written as DNA, the CDR3 is TGTGCCAGTAAAGCGGACTCTAGCGGGGGGCGAACTGGGGAGCAGTACTTC. Protein: CASKADSSGGRTGEQYF. The full variable domain, completed using reference TRBV19 and TRBJ2-7, is DGGITQSPKYLFRKEGQNVTLSCEQNLNHDAMYWYRQDPGQGLRLIYYSQIVNDFQKGDIAEGYSVSREKKESFPLTVTSAQKNPTAFYLCASKADSSGGRTGEQYFGPGTRLTVT.

This chain connects TRBV6-1 to TRBJ2-2; 7 bases map to TRBD2. The CDR3 runs 16 residues. Germline values: CDR1 MNHNS, CDR2 SASEGT. Trimming at V came to 2 bases and at J to 4 bases, leaving 7 bases not matched to a gene. CDR3 region: CASSERVGGGTGELFF. CDR3 coding DNA: TGTGCCAGCAGTGAACGCGTCGGCGGGGGCACCGGGGAGCTGTTTTTT.

The rearrangement uses TRBV28 and TRBJ2-7; D is uncertain. Trimming took 6 bases from V and 5 from J, leaving 14 bases between them. CDR3 length: 13 amino acids. The germline V gene encodes CDR1 MDHEN and CDR2 SYDVKM. CDR3 bases: TGTGCCAGCAGCCCCACCCTCGTGGACGAGCAGTACTTC. Its translation: CASSPTLVDEQYF.

This chain joins TRBV2 and TRBJ2-2, with D hard to call. The germline V gene has CDR1 SNHLY and CDR2 FYNNEI. V lost 7 bases and J lost 1, with 10 bases in between. The CDR3 totals 14 residues. The CDR3 DNA sequence: TGTGCCAGCAATGGGGTTCGGAACACCGGGGAGCTGTTTTTT. Its translation: CASNGVRNTGELFF.

The V and J genes are TRBV28 and TRBJ2-5; 9 bases agree with TRBD2. This CDR3 region has 15 residues. Per the germline V gene, CDR1 is MDHEN and CDR2 is SYDVKM. V shed 8 bases and J 5 bases; nucleotides not matched to a gene: 12. The CDR3 coding sequence is TGTGCCAGCTCCTCGCGCGGGAGGGCCGAGGAGACCCAGTACTTC. Translating it yields CASSSRGRAEETQYF.

V and J are TRBV28 and TRBJ2-5, with D unresolved. This CDR3 comprises 12 residues. The germline V gene encodes CDR1 MDHEN and CDR2 SYDVKM. V lost 10 bases to trimming and J lost 0 bases, with 9 bases between them. The CDR3 loop is CATEQNQETQYF. The CDR3, as DNA: TGTGCCACTGAGCAGAACCAAGAGACCCAGTACTTC.

The chain has TRBV5-4 and TRBJ1-1; 9 positions agree with TRBD1. The CDR3 covers 14 residues. Germline V CDR1 and CDR2: SGHNT, YYREEE (reference sequence). The V and J ends lost 3 bases and 5 bases, in that order; junction bases with no gene match: 5. The CDR3 protein is CASSSDRGGTEAFF. The CDR3 DNA reads as TGTGCCAGCAGCTCGGACAGGGGAGGGACTGAAGCTTTCTTT.

The chain couples TRBV30 to TRBJ1-6; TRBD1 matches at 9 bases. After removal of 2 bases from V and 10 bases from J, the junction contained 3 bases not matched to a gene. Germline values: CDR1 GTSNPN, CDR2 SVGIG (reference sequence). The CDR3 is 13 amino acids. The CDR3 coding sequence is TGTGCCTGGAGTACAGGGGGCAGGTCACCCCTCCACTTT. Its translation is CAWSTGGRSPLHF.

The V and J genes are TRBV5-5 and TRBJ2-1; TRBD2 matches 11 bases. The V gene end was trimmed by 4 bases and the J gene end by 7 bases; junction bases not matched to a gene: 10. The CDR3 contains 16 residues. Germline V gives CDR1 SGHKS, CDR2 YYEKEE (reference sequence). CDR3 sequence: CASSPPPGTSGNEQFF. CDR3 coding DNA: TGTGCCAGCAGCCCTCCTCCCGGGACTAGCGGAAATGAGCAGTTCTTC.

The chain carries TRBV11-1 and TRBJ1-5; a weak D match, TRBD1 (5 bases). The V end lost 8 bases, the J end lost 1 base, and 9 bases lay between the germline ends. CDR1 is SGHAT, CDR2 FQDESV, per germline (reference sequence). There are 13 residues in the CDR3. The CDR3 is CASGQGSNQPQHF. CDR3 DNA: TGTGCCAGCGGGCAGGGAAGCAATCAGCCCCAGCATTTT.

The chain uses TRBV27 and TRBJ2-2; tentative D call: TRBD2 (6 bases). Germline loops: CDR1 MNHEY, CDR2 SMNVEV (reference sequence). Trimming stripped 4 bases from V and 2 bases from J, with 17 bases between. CDR3 length: 17 residues. The DNA of the CDR3 is TGTGCCAGCAGTTGGGTACCGGGACTCACAAACACCGGGGAGCTGTTTTTT. Translated: CASSWVPGLTNTGELFF.

V gene TRBV5-1 combines with J gene TRBJ1-6; D is unclear. The germline V and J ends were trimmed by 4 bases and 5 bases, with 10 bases remaining between them. CDR1 and CDR2 (germline): SGHRS, YFSETQ. There are 14 residues in the CDR3. DNA of the CDR3: TGCGCCAGCAGCCAACGGACGGATAATTCACCCCTCCACTTT. Translation: CASSQRTDNSPLHF.

This chain joins TRBV27 and TRBJ2-7; perhaps D is TRBD1 or TRBD2 (7 bases each). V was cut by 6 bases and J by 2 bases, with 17 bases left in between. Germline V lookup: CDR1 MNHEY, CDR2 SMNVEV (reference sequence). The CDR3 has 15 residues. The CDR3 is CASSPGGGNTYEQYF. The CDR3 DNA reads TGTGCCAGCAGCCCAGGGGGGGGAAATACCTACGAGCAGTACTTC.

The V call is TRBV6-4, the J call TRBJ2-5; 7 nucleotides agree with TRBD1. With V trimmed by 2 bases and J by 5 bases, 11 bases remained unmatched. The CDR3 spans 16 residues. Germline CDR1 is MRHNA and CDR2 is SNTAGT. The chain's CDR3 is CASSDPKTGPGETQYF. The DNA of the CDR3 is TGTGCCAGCAGTGACCCTAAGACAGGGCCCGGGGAGACCCAGTACTTC.

The table lists this clone with a few counts. The chain is built from TRBV5-4 and TRBJ2-3; D is ambiguous. The CDR3 is made up of 13 amino acids. V was trimmed by 2 bases and J by 1 base, leaving 5 bases between them. CDR1 is SGHNT and CDR2 is YYREEE in the germline V gene (reference sequence). The CDR3, as DNA: TGTGCCAGCAGCTTCTGGGGCACAGATACGCAGTATTTT. The encoded protein is CASSFWGTDTQYF.

The gene calls are TRBV5-1 and TRBJ1-6; TRBD1 matches 7 bases. The CDR3 totals 14 residues. With V trimmed by 4 bases and J by 3 bases, 1 base remained unmatched. Germline lookup yields CDR1 SGHRS and CDR2 YFSETQ. The CDR3 loop reads CASSRDSYNSPLHF. The DNA of the CDR3 is TGCGCCAGCAGCCGGGACAGCTATAATTCACCCCTCCACTTT.

The chain employs TRBV6-1 and TRBJ1-5; 11 bases are a match to TRBD1. V gave up 6 bases and J gave up 6 bases; unmatched junction bases: 7. This CDR3 is built from 15 residues. The V gene's germline CDR1 is MNHNS and CDR2 SASEGT. CDR3 sequence reads: CASSFGTGGRQPQHF. The CDR3 nucleotides read TGTGCCAGCAGCTTCGGGACAGGGGGTCGTCAGCCCCAGCATTTT.

The V gene is TRBV6-5, the J gene TRBJ1-1; 7 nucleotides line up with TRBD1. Trimming took 6 bases from V and 7 from J; bases not matched to a gene: 8. This CDR3 comprises 13 residues. Germline CDR1 MNHEY, CDR2 SVGAGI. In DNA form, the CDR3 reads TGTGCCAGCAGACCGACAGGGTATGGTGAAGCTTTCTTT. Amino acid sequence: CASRPTGYGEAFF.

The chain recombines TRBV27 with TRBJ2-7; no definite D call. The CDR3 loop spans 13 amino acids. Trimming took 0 bases from V and 6 from J, leaving 9 bases between them. Germline V gene lookup returns CDR1 MNHEY and CDR2 SMNVEV (reference sequence). CDR3 coding DNA: TGTGCCAGCAGTTTATCCCCCTCAGTCGAGCAGTACTTC. Translating it yields CASSLSPSVEQYF.